This T cell receptor beta chain was recovered during a study of shared clonotypes between healthy human individuals. Study findings and constraints: Clonotypes that were shared across a handful of donors made up approximately 5% of naive CD4 clonotypes. What rarefaction showed was incomplete sorted-subset sequencing despite large depth.

In the case of this clone: As yet, its antigen is unknown.

The CDR3 has 14 amino acids. Germline assignment: CDR1 MNHNY and CDR2 SVGAGI (reference sequence). Trimming left V 7 bases short and J 1 base short, with 13 bases between. Per sorted-subset replicate PCR, input was approximately 210 ng DNA, representing roughly 30,000 T cell genomes. Sequencing used immunoSEQ multiplex PCR; TCRdb keeps in-frame clones, though not all of them. Among roughly 2.1 million clones listed, approximately 94% were seen once. CD45RO-negative cells were positively selected for CCR7, leaving out terminally differentiated effector memory CD45RA+ cells. The sequenced sample was naive CD8+ T cells from PBMCs. The origin of this receptor is a man younger than 30 in good health. Some clones in this sample may be carry-over from other donors' samples. The gene calls are TRBV6-6 and TRBJ2-5; TRBD1 is a possible D gene (6 bases). The CDR3 DNA reads as TGTGCCAGCACCCCCCCGGACAGCCAAGAGACCCAGTACTTC. It specifies CASTPPDSQETQYF.